This entry describes one TCR beta chain. Its specificity is not known. Use of 60 Vbeta and 13 Jbeta primers characterized the PCR. Generated by immunoSEQ multiplex PCR, the TCRdb table keeps only in-frame clones and is missing some. The profile shows about 120,000 clones, 70% to 90% of them singletons. The sample comes from a study of cytomegalovirus exposure and HLA in healthy donors. Across the study: Of all 360 or so donors who were genotyped, 75% to 85% belonged to the Caucasian-associated ancestry cluster.

Study conclusions and caveats: The study recorded 150 to 200 TCR beta chains that were cytomegalovirus-associated.

This CDR3 spans 12 amino acids. From germline, CDR1 is SQVTM and CDR2 ANQGSEA. Trimming removed 1 base from V and 1 base from J, with 5 bases in between. V is TRBV29-1 and J is TRBJ2-7; possibly TRBD2 for D (5 bases). This receptor was obtained from a man aged 35-49 years in good health and CMV-seronegative. Input material: PBMCs. The CDR3 sequence: CSVEVASYEQYF. DNA of the CDR3: TGCAGCGTTGAAGTAGCGTCCTACGAGCAGTACTTC.